This TCR beta chain was sequenced in a study of T cells in Graves' hyperthyroidism and ophthalmopathy. In the study overall: Pretreatment peripheral blood was obtained at initial diagnosis.

Template material for amplifying TCR beta CDR3 regions consisted of RNA transcripts. Primed by the HTBI set, a first-round RT-PCR was run on the TCR CDR3. MiXCR, applied by TCRdb to the multiplex PCR reads, yields one record per CDR3 protein. The sample has about 210,000 distinct CDR3 sequences, around 19% seen once. This clonotype was picked up many times. Its antigen is undetermined. Trimming took 6 bases from V and 3 from J, leaving 17 bases between them. The CDR3 sequence is 15 residues long. Germline V gene data show CDR1 as DFQATT and CDR2 as SNEGSKA (reference sequence). Patients were aged 18 to 65, had disease duration under 2 months, and had newly diagnosed hyperthyroidism. PBMCs were sourced from approximately 9 ml fresh peripheral blood. General study points: In blood, most of the thyroid clonotypes expanded above 0.001 were also present.

The V call is TRBV20-1, the J call TRBJ1-4; D remains ambiguous. Sequencing was carried out using blood. The sequence was collected from a man aged 35 to 55 with Graves' hyperthyroidism. CDR3 sequence reads: CSAPSRSNPNEKLFF. In nucleotides, the CDR3 is TGCAGTGCCCCCTCACGTTCGAACCCTAATGAAAAACTGTTTTTT.